This entry concerns a single T cell receptor beta chain. The time point here: sample taken at primary tumor resection. Whole RNA obtained from tumor, nontumor lung or frozen PBMC underwent sequencing without sorting. Each CDR3 protein gets one entry after TCRdb re-called the 5' RACE reads with MiXCR. Here the sample spans some 15,000 distinct CDR3 sequences, 11% to 15% being singletons. CDR1 SGHVS and CDR2 FNYEAQ come from the germline V gene. The CDR3 totals 13 residues. The V end was cut by 5 bases, the J end by 5 bases, with 10 bases between. The record originates from a study of spatial heterogeneity in lung cancer. At the level of the study: Detection consistently yielded more beta chains than alpha chains.

The material sequenced was PBMCs, taken at surgery. This chain joins TRBV7-6 and TRBJ2-1; D could derive from TRBD1 or TRBD2 (5 bases each). This clonotype was obtained from a male donor with early-stage non-small cell lung cancer. In DNA, the CDR3 is TGTGCCAGCAGCCCGGGGCCGAACAATGAGCAGTTCTTC. This gives the protein CASSPGPNNEQFF.